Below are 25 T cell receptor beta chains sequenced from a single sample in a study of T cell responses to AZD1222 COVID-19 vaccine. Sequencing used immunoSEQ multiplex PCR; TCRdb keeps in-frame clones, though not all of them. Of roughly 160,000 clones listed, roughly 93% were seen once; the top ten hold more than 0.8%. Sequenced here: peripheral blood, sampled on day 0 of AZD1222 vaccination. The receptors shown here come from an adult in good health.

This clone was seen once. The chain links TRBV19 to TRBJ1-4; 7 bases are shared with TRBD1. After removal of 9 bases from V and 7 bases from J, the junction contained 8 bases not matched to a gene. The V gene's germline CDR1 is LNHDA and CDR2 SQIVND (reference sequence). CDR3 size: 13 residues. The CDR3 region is CASRGVLGEKLFF. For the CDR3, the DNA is TGTGCCAGCAGGGGGGTTTTAGGTGAAAAACTGTTTTTT.

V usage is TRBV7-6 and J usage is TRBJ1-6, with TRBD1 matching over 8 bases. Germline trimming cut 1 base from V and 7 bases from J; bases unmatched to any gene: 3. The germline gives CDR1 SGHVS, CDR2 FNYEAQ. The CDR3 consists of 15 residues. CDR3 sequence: CASSLGRGPNSPLHF. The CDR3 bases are TGTGCCAGCAGCTTAGGCAGGGGGCCGAATTCACCCCTCCACTTT.

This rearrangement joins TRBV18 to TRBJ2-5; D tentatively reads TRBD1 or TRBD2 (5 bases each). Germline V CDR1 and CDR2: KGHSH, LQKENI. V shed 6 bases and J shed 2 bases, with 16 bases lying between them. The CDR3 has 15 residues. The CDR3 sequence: CASSTSGRIQETQYF. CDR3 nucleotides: TGTGCCAGCTCCACATCGGGGCGGATTCAAGAGACCCAGTACTTC.

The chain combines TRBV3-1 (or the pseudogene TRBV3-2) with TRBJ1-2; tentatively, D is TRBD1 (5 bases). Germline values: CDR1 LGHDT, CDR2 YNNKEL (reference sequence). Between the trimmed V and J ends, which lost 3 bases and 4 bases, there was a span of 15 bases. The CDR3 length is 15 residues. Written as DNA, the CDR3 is TGTGCCAGCAGCCACTTGCGTGGGGGAGGCTATGGCTACACCTTC. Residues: CASSHLRGGGYGYTF.

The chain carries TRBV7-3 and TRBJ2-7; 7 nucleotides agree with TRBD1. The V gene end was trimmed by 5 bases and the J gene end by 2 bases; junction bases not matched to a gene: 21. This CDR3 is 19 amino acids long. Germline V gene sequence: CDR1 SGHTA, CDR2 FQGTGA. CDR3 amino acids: CASSHYNDSRDSLPYEQYF. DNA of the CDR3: TGTGCCAGCAGCCACTATAACGACTCCCGGGACAGCCTTCCCTACGAGCAGTACTTC.

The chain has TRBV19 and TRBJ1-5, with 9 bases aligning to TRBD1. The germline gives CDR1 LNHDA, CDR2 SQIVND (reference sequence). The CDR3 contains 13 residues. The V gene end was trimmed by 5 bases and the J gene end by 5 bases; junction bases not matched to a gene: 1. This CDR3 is CASSRDRDQPQHF. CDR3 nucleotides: TGTGCCAGTAGTCGGGACAGGGATCAGCCCCAGCATTTT.

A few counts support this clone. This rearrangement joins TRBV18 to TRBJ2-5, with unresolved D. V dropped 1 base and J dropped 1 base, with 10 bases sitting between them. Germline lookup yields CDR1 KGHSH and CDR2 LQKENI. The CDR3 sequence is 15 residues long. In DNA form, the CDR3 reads TGTGCCAGCTCACCACTCGCGGCAGCCCAAGAGACCCAGTACTTC. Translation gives CASSPLAAAQETQYF.

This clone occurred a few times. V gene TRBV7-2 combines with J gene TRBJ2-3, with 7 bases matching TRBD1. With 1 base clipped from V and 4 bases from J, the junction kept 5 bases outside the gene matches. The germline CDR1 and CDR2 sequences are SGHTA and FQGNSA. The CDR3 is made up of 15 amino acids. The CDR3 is CASSLGRQGSDTQYF. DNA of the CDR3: TGTGCCAGCAGCTTAGGGCGACAGGGATCAGATACGCAGTATTTT.

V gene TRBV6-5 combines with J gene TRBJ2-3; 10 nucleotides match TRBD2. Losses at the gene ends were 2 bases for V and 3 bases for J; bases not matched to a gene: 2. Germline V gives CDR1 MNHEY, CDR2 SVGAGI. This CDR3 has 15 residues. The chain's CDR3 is CASSYRTSGTDTQYF. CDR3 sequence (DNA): TGTGCCAGCAGTTACCGGACTAGCGGAACAGATACGCAGTATTTT.

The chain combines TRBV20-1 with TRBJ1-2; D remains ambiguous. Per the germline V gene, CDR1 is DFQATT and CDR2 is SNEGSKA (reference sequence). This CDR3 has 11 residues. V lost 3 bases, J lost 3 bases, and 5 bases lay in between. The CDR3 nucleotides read TGCAGTGCTAGGAGCGACTATGGCTACACCTTC. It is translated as CSARSDYGYTF.

The CDR3 here is CASSVQRGGRLKYF. As DNA, the CDR3 is TGTGCCAGCAGCGTACAACGGGGGGGCAGATTGAAGTATTTT. The chain recombines TRBV9 with TRBJ2-3; 8 bases line up with TRBD2. Unmatched junction bases numbered 11, after V lost 1 base and J lost 13 bases. CDR1 is SGDLS, CDR2 YYNGEE, per germline. The CDR3 has 14 residues. The full variable domain, its missing parts supplied by reference TRBV9 and TRBJ2-3, is DSGVTQTPKHLITATGQRVTLRCSPRSGDLSVYWYQQSLDQGLQFLIQYYNGEERAKGNILERFSAQQFPDLHSELNLSSLELGDSALYFCASSVQRGGRLKYFGPGTRLTVL.

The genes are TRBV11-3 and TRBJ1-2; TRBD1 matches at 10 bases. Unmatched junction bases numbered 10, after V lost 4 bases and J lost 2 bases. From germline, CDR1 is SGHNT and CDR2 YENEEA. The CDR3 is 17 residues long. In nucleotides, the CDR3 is TGTGCCAGCAGCTCAAAGGAGGGACAGGGGAGGAACTATGGCTACACCTTC. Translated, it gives CASSSKEGQGRNYGYTF. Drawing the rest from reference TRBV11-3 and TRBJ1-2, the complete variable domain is EAGVVQSPRYKIIEKKQPVAFWCNPISGHNTLYWYLQNLGQGPELLIRYENEEAVDDSQLPKDRFSAERLKGVDSTLKIQPAELGDSAVYLCASSSKEGQGRNYGYTFGSGTRLTVV.

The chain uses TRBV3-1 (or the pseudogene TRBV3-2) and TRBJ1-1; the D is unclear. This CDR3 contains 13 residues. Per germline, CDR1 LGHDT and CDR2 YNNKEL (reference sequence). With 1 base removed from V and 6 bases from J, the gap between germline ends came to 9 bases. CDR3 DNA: TGTGCCAGCAGCCAAGTAGAAGCATCTGAAGCTTTCTTT. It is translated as CASSQVEASEAFF.

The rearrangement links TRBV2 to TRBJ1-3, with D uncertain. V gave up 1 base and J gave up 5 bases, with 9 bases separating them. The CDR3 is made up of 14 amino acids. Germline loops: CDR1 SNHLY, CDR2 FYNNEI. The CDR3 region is CASSEGGSRNTIYF. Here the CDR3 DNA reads TGTGCCAGCAGTGAAGGAGGCAGCCGAAACACCATATATTTT. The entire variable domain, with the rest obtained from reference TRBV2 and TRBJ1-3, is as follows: EPEVTQTPSHQVTQMGQEVILRCVPISNHLYFYWYRQILGQKVEFLVSFYNNEISEKSEIFDDQFSVERPDGSNFTLKIRSTKLEDSAMYFCASSEGGSRNTIYFGEGSWLTVV.

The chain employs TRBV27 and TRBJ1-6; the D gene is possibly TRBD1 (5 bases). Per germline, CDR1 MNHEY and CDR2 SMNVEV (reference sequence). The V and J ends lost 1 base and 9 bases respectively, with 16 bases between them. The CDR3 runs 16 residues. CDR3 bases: TGTGCCAGCAGTTTATTTGGGACTGTGGAGGGTTCACCCCTCCACTTT. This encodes CASSLFGTVEGSPLHF.

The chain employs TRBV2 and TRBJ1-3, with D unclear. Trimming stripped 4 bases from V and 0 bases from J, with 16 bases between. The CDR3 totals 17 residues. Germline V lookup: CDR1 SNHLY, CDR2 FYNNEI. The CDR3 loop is CASSVVIGRFSGNTIYF. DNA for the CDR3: TGTGCCAGCAGTGTTGTTATCGGCAGATTCTCTGGAAACACCATATATTTT.

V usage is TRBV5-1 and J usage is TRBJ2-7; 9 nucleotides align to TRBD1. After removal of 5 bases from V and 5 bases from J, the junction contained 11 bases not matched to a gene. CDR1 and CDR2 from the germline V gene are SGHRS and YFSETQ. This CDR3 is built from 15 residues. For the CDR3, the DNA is TGCGCCAGCAGGGAACAGGGGGCGCCAATCAACGAGCAGTACTTC. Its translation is CASREQGAPINEQYF. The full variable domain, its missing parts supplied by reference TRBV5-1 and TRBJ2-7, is KAGVTQTPRYLIKTRGQQVTLSCSPISGHRSVSWYQQTPGQGLQFLFEYFSETQRNKGNFPGRFSGRQFSNSRSEMNVSTLELGDSALYLCASREQGAPINEQYFGPGTRLTVT.

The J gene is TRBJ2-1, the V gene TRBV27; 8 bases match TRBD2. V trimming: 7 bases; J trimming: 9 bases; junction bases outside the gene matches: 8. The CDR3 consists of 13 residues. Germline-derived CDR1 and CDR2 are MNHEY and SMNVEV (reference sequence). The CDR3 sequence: CASTGGAGVEQFF. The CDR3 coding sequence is TGTGCCAGCACCGGGGGGGCGGGGGTTGAGCAGTTCTTC.

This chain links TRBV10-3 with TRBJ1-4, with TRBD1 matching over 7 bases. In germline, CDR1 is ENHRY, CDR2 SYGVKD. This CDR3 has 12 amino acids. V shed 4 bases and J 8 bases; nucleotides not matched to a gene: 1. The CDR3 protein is CAISGGQEKLFF. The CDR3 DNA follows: TGTGCCATCAGTGGGGGACAGGAAAAACTGTTTTTT.

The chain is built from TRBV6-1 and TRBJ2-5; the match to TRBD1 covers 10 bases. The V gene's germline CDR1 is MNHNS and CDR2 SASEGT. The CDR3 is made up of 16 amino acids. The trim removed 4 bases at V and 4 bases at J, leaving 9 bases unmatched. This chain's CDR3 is CASSGSWTGGGETQYF. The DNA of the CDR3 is TGTGCCAGCAGTGGGTCTTGGACAGGGGGAGGAGAGACCCAGTACTTC.

The CDR3, as DNA: TGTGCCAGCAGTGAATGGGGCCCCAGGACAGGACGGAATGAGCAGTTCTTC. This translates into CASSEWGPRTGRNEQFF. The chain couples TRBV25-1 to TRBJ2-1; 7 nucleotides line up with TRBD1. From germline, CDR1 is MGHDK and CDR2 SYGVNS. Trimming cost V 1 base and J 7 bases; bases outside gene matches: 13. This CDR3 is 17 amino acids long.

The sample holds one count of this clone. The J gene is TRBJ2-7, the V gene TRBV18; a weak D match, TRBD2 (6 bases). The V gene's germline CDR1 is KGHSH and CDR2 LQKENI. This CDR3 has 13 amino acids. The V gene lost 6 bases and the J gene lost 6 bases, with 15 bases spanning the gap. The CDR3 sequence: CASSEGEYGEQYF. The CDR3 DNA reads TGTGCCAGCTCGGAGGGCGAGTATGGCGAGCAGTACTTC. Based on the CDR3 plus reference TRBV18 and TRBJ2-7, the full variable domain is NAGVMQNPRHLVRRRGQEARLRCSPMKGHSHVYWYRQLPEEGLKFMVYLQKENIIDESGMPKERFSAEFPKEGPSILRIQQVVRGDSAAYFCASSEGEYGEQYFGPGTRLTVT.

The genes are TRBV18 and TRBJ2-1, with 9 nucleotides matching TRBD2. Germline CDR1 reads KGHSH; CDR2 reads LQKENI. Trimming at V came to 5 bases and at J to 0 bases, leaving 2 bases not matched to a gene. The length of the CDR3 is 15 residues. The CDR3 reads CASSLAGVSYNEQFF. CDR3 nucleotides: TGTGCCAGCTCATTAGCGGGGGTCTCCTACAATGAGCAGTTCTTC.

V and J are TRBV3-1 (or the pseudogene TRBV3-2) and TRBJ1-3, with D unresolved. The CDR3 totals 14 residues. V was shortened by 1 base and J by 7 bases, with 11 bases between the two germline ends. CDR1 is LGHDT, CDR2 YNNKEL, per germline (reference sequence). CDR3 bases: TGTGCCAGCAGCCAAGTCCCTCAAGGTAACACCATATATTTT. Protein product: CASSQVPQGNTIYF.

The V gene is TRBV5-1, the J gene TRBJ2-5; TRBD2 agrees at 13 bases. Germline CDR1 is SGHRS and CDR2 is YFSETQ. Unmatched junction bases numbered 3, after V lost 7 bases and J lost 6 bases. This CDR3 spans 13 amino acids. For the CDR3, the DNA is TGCGCCAGCCACGGGACTAGCGGGAAGACCCAGTACTTC. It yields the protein CASHGTSGKTQYF.